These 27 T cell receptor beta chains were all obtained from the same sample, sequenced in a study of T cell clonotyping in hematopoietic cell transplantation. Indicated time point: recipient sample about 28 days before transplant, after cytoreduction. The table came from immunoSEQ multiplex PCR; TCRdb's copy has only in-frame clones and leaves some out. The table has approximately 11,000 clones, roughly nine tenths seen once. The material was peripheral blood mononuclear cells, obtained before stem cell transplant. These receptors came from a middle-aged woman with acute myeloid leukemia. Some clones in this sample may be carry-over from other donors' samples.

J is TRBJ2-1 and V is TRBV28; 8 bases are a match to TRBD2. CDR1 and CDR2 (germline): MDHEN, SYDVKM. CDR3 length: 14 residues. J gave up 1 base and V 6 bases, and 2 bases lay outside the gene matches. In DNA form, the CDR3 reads TGTGCCAGCAGGGGACTAGTTTCCTACAATGAGCAGTTCTTC. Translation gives CASRGLVSYNEQFF. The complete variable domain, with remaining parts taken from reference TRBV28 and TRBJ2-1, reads DVKVTQSSRYLVKRTGEKVFLECVQDMDHENMFWYRQDPGLGLRLIYFSYDVKMKEKGDIPEGYSVSREKKERFSLILESASTNQTSMYLCASRGLVSYNEQFFGPGTRLTVL.

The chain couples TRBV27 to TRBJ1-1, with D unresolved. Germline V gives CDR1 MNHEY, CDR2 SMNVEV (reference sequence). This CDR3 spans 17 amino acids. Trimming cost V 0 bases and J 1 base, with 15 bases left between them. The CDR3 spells CASSLSVSIARNTEAFF. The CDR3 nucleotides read TGTGCCAGCAGTTTATCGGTATCTATTGCACGGAACACTGAAGCTTTCTTT.

CDR3 region: CAISDLSGGKLFF. The DNA for the CDR3 is TGTGCCATCAGTGATTTGAGCGGCGGAAAACTGTTTTTT. The gene calls are TRBV10-3 and TRBJ1-4; D is unclear. This CDR3 has 13 residues. V shed 3 bases and J shed 10 bases, with 12 bases lying between them. Germline V gene lookup returns CDR1 ENHRY and CDR2 SYGVKD.

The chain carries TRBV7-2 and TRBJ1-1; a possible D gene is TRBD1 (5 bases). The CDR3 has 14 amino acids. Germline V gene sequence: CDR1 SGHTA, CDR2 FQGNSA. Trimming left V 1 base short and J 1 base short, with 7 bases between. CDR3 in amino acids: CASSLVGGNTEAFF. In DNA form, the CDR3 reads TGTGCCAGCAGCTTAGTCGGGGGGAACACTGAAGCTTTCTTT.

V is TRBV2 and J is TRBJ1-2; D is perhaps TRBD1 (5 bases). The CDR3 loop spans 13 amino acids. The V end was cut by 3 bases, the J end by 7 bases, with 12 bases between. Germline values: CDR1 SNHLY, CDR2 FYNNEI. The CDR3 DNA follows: TGTGCCAGCAGTGAGCAGGGAATGGGTGGCTACACCTTC. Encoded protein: CASSEQGMGGYTF.

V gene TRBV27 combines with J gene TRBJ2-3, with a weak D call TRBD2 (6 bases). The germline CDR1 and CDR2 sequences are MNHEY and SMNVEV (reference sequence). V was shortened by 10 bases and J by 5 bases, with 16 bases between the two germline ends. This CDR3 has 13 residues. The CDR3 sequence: CATAPGAQDTQYF. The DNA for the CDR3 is TGTGCCACCGCCCCGGGAGCACAAGATACGCAGTATTTT.

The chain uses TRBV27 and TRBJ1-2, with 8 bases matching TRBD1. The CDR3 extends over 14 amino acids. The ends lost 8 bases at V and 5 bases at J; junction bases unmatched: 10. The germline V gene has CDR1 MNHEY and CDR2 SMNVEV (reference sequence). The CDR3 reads CASGPDRGQYGYTF. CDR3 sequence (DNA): TGTGCCAGCGGCCCTGACAGGGGCCAATATGGCTACACCTTC.

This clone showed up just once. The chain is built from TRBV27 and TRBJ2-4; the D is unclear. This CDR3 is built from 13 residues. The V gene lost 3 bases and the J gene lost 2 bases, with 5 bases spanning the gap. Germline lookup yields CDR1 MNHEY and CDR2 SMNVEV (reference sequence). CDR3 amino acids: CASSFGPKNIQYF. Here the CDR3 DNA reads TGTGCCAGCAGTTTCGGCCCCAAAAACATTCAGTACTTC.

CDR3: CASSEPGQGPPNYGYTF. The CDR3 DNA sequence: TGCGCCAGCAGTGAACCGGGACAGGGACCTCCTAACTATGGCTACACCTTC. The rearrangement joins TRBV10-2 to TRBJ1-2; 9 positions agree with TRBD1. The CDR3 totals 17 residues. CDR1 is WSHSY, CDR2 SAAADI, per germline. V shed 3 bases, J shed 0 bases, and the junction held 8 bases outside the gene matches.

The CDR3 region has the DNA TGTGCCAGCAGCCAAGATGCGCGGTCCCTAGATACGCAGTATTTT. Residues: CASSQDARSLDTQYF. V and J are TRBV4-2 and TRBJ2-3, with unresolved D. The length of the CDR3 is 15 residues. The V gene lost 0 bases and the J gene lost 5 bases, with 12 bases spanning the gap. The germline gives CDR1 LGHNA, CDR2 YNFKEQ.

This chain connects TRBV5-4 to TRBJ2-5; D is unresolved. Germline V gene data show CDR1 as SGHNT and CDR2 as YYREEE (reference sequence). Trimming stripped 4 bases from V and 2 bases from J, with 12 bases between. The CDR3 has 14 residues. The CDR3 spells CASSPRVPQETQYF. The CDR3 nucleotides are TGTGCCAGCAGCCCACGGGTCCCGCAAGAGACCCAGTACTTC.

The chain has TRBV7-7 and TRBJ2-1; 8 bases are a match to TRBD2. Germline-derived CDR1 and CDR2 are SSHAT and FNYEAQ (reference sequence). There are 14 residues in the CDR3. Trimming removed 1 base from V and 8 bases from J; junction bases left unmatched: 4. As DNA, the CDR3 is TGTGCCAGCAGCTTAGGGACTAGCTCGGATGAGCAGTTCTTC. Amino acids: CASSLGTSSDEQFF.

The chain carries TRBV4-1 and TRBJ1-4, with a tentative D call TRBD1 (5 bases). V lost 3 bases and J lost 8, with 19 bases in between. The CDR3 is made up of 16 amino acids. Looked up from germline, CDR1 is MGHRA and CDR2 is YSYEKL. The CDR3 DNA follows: TGCGCCAGCAGCCAGGCCGGGGGAGGGGCTGGGGAAAAACTGTTTTTT. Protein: CASSQAGGGAGEKLFF.

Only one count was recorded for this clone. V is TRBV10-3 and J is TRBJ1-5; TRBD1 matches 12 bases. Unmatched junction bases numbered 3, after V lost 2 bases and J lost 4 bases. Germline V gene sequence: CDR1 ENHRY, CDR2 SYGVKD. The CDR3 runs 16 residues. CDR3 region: CAISERDRGPNQPQHF. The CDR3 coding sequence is TGTGCCATCAGTGAGAGGGACAGGGGGCCGAATCAGCCCCAGCATTTT.

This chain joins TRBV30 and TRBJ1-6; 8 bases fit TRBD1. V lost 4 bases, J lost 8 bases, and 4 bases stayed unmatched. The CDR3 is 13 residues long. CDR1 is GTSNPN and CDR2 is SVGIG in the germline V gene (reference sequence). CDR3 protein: CAWIGQGDSPLHF. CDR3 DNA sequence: TGTGCCTGGATCGGACAGGGAGATTCACCCCTCCACTTT. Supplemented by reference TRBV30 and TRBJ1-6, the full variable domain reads SQTIHQWPATLVQPVGSPLSLECTVEGTSNPNLYWYRQAAGRGLQLLFYSVGIGQISSEVPQNLSASRPQDRQFILSSKKLLLSDSGFYLCAWIGQGDSPLHFGNGTRLTVT.

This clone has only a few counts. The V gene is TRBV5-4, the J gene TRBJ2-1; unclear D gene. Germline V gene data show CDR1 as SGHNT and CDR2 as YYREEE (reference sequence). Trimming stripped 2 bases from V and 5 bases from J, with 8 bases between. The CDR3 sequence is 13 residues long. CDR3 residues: CASSFVGNNEQFF. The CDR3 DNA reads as TGTGCCAGCAGCTTTGTGGGAAACAATGAGCAGTTCTTC. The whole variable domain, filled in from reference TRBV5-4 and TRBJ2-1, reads ETGVTQSPTHLIKTRGQQVTLRCSSQSGHNTVSWYQQALGQGPQFIFQYYREEENGRGNFPPRFSGLQFPNYSSELNVNALELDDSALYLCASSFVGNNEQFFGPGTRLTVL.

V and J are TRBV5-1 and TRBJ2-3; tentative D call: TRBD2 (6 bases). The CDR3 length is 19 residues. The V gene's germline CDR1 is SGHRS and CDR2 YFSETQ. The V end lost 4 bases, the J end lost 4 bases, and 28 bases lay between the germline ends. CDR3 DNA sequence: TGCGCCAGCAGCCCGACACGATTCAGTGGGAGGATGGAATCAGATACGCAGTATTTT. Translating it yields CASSPTRFSGRMESDTQYF.

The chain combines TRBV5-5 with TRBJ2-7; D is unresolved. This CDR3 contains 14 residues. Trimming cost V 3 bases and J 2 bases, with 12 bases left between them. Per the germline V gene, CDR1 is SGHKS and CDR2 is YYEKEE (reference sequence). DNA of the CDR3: TGTGCCAGCAGCTCCTCGCTGAATCCCTACGAGCAGTACTTC. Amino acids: CASSSSLNPYEQYF.

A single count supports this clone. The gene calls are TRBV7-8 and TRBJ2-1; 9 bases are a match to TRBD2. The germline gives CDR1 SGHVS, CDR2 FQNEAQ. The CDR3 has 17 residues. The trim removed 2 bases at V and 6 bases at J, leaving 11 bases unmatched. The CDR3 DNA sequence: TGTGCCAGCAGCTTACCCCATCTAGCGGGAAAGACCAATGAGCAGTTCTTC. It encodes CASSLPHLAGKTNEQFF.

CDR3 protein: CASSFPAATIYEQYF. The CDR3 DNA reads as TGTGCCAGCAGCTTCCCAGCGGCAACGATATACGAGCAGTACTTC. The rearrangement joins TRBV7-6 to TRBJ2-7; a possible D gene is TRBD2 (5 bases). The CDR3 runs 15 residues. Between the trimmed V and J ends, which lost 3 bases and 4 bases, there was a span of 16 bases. CDR1 and CDR2 from the germline V gene are SGHVS and FNYEAQ.

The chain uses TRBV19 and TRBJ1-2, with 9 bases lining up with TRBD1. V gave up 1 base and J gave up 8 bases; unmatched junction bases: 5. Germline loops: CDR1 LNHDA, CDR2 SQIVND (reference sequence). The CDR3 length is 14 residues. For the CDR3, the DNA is TGTGCCAGTAGTATAGTACAGGGGGCGAGAGGCTACACCTTC. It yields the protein CASSIVQGARGYTF.

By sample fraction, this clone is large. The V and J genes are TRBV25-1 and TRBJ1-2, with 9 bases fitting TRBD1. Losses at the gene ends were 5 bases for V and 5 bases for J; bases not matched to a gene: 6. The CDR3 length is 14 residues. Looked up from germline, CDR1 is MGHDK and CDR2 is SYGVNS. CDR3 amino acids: CASSSLTGGYGYTF. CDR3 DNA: TGTGCCAGCAGTTCACTGACAGGGGGATATGGCTACACCTTC.

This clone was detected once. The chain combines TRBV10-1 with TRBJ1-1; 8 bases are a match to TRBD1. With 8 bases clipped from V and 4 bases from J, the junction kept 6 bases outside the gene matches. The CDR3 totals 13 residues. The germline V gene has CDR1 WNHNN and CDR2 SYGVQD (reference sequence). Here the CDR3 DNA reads TGCGCCAGCGGCCGGACAGGGATCACTGAAGCTTTCTTT. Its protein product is CASGRTGITEAFF.

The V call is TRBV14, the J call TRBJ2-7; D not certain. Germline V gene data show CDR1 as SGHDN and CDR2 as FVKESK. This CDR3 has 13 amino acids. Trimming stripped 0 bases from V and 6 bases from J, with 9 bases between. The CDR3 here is CASSQDLAAEQYF. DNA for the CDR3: TGTGCCAGCAGCCAAGATCTGGCAGCCGAGCAGTACTTC.

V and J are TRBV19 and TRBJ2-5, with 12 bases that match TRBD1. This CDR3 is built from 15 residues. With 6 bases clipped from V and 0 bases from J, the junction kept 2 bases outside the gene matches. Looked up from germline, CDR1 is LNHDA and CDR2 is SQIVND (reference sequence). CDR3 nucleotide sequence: TGTGCCAGTAGGGGACAGGGGGCATACCAAGAGACCCAGTACTTC. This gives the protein CASRGQGAYQETQYF.

CDR3 loop: CASSQDLGGYTGELFF. The CDR3 bases are TGCGCCAGCAGCCAAGATTTGGGGGGGTACACCGGGGAGCTGTTTTTT. This chain uses TRBV4-1 with TRBJ2-2; 7 bases line up with TRBD2. The V and J ends lost 0 bases and 3 bases, in that order; junction bases with no gene match: 4. The CDR3 spans 16 residues. Germline V gene data show CDR1 as MGHRA and CDR2 as YSYEKL.

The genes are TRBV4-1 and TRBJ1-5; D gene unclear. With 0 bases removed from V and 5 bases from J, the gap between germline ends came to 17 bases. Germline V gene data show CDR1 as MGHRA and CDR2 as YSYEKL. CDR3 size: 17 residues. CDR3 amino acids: CASSQDQVLIIDQPQHF. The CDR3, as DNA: TGCGCCAGCAGCCAAGATCAGGTCCTCATTATCGATCAGCCCCAGCATTTT.